These T cell receptor beta chains were read from a single sample in a study of cytomegalovirus exposure and HLA in healthy donors. Sequencing used immunoSEQ multiplex PCR; TCRdb keeps in-frame clones, though not all of them. Found here are 200,000 to 300,000 clones, about 90% of them singletons; the top ten hold approximately 3.1%. What was sequenced was PBMCs. These receptor sequences come from a woman aged 25 to 39 in good health and CMV-seronegative. CDR3s include the opening cysteine and the closing phenylalanine or tryptophan.

V gene,J gene,CDR3 protein
TRBV18,TRBJ2-7,CASSYGAGDEQYF
TRBV27,TRBJ2-1,CASRPSGGTHQFF
TRBV27,TRBJ2-1,CASSRSLPSSYNEQFF
TRBV2,TRBJ1-1,CASSGGLGTGEGTEAFF
TRBV2,TRBJ2-1,CASSTGTGYTYNEQFF
TRBV4-1,TRBJ2-1,CASSQTFVDEQFF
TRBV29-1,TRBJ2-1,CSVGRSSWLGEQFF
TRBV7-6,TRBJ1-1,CASSAVVATNTEAFF
TRBV27,TRBJ2-2,CASSSGQAREELFF
TRBV27,TRBJ1-5,CASSLHSNQPQHF
TRBV7-2,TRBJ2-7,CASSLTGTYEQYF
TRBV28,TRBJ2-7,CASSLRTGGSYEQYF
TRBV11-2,TRBJ2-7,CASSLRGHDSYEQYF
TRBV7-9,TRBJ2-1,CASSLATGTASPNEQFF
TRBV18,TRBJ2-5,CASSPIQETQYF
TRBV27,TRBJ2-3,CASSSTGVSTDTQYF
TRBV5-6,TRBJ2-1,CASSLERIIPNEQFF
TRBV9,TRBJ2-7,CASSVGDRSSEQYF
TRBV29-1,TRBJ1-2,CSVDRRDYGYTF
TRBV30,TRBJ2-7,CAWSASYEQYF
TRBV6-6,TRBJ2-7,CASSFEAASYEQYF
TRBV18,TRBJ2-1,CASSPPGTSGFYNEQFF
TRBV27,TRBJ2-7,CASSPEGLLAYEQYF
TRBV7-9,TRBJ1-5,CASSQSARGSNQPQHF
TRBV5-1,TRBJ2-7,CASSLEGFGPYEQYF
TRBV6-5,TRBJ2-7,CASRMNRGLPGEQYF
TRBV27,TRBJ1-2,CAIWSGSYGYTF
TRBV9,TRBJ2-3,CASSPILAGGTDTQYF
TRBV28,TRBJ1-2,CASSLFQGTGGYTF
TRBV5-4,TRBJ2-2,CASSLTGLGTGELFF
TRBV4-2,TRBJ2-5,CASSLEKGLAEQETQYF
TRBV4-1,TRBJ2-3,CASSQPVQGQPDTQYF
TRBV21-1,TRBJ2-7,CASNPGGSGLAGSSYEQYF
TRBV7-9,TRBJ1-2,CASSRDRSLNYGYTF
TRBV27,TRBJ2-7,CASSLLVDYEQYF
TRBV7-9,TRBJ1-2,CASNRDIYGYTF
TRBV4-2,TRBJ2-1,CASSQEGQFYNEQFF
TRBV9,TRBJ2-3,CASSVGGGSTDTQYF
TRBV9,TRBJ2-3,CASSVVHGDTQYF
TRBV18,TRBJ2-7,CASSPRMEDTYEQYF
TRBV7-6,TRBJ2-7,CASSVRDTSYEQYF
TRBV19,TRBJ2-7,CASSTPGYEQYF
TRBV27,TRBJ2-7,CASSLGDRSHYEQYF
TRBV19,TRBJ1-5,CASSIDRGQGSQPQHF
TRBV27,TRBJ2-3,CASKQKPVSSTDTQYF
TRBV9,TRBJ2-2,CASSVYGMGSGELFF
TRBV29-1,TRBJ2-2,CSVYGRVTGELFF
TRBV19,TRBJ2-7,CASSMGPSGSYEQYF
TRBV9,TRBJ1-1,CASSVGTGGLGTEAFF
TRBV27,TRBJ1-2,CASSSGRGIYGYTF
TRBV6-1,TRBJ2-7,CASSDRGQLYEQYF
TRBV7-3,TRBJ2-5,CASSSPGTSDGETQYF
TRBV30,TRBJ2-1,CAWSELGTGDSEQFF
TRBV28,TRBJ1-1,CASNVRVNTEAFF
TRBV15,TRBJ2-1,CATSRASGGTRNEQFF